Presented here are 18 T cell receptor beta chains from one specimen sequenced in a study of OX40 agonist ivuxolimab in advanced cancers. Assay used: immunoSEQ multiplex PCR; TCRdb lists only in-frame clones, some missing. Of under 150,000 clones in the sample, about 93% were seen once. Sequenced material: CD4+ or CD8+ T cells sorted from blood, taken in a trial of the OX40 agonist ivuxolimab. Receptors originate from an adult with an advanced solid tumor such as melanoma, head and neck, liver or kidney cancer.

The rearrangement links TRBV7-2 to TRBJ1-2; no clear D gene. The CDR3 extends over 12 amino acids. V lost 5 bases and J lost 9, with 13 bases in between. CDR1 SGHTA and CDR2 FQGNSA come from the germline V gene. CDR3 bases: TGTGCCAGCAGCCCCCCCCCGGGTAGCTACACCTTC. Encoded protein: CASSPPPGSYTF.

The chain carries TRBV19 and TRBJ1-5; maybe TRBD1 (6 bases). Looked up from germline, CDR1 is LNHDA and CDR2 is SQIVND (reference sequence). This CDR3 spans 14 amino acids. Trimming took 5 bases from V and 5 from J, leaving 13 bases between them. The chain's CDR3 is CASSPQGHDQPQHF. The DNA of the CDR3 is TGTGCCAGTAGTCCGCAGGGGCACGATCAGCCCCAGCATTTT.

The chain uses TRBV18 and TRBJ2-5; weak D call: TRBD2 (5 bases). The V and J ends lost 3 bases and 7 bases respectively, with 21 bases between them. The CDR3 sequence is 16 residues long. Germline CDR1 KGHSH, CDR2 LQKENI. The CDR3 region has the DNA TGTGCCAGCTCACCTCGAGCCGGGGAACGGGCCGGGACCCAGTACTTC. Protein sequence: CASSPRAGERAGTQYF.

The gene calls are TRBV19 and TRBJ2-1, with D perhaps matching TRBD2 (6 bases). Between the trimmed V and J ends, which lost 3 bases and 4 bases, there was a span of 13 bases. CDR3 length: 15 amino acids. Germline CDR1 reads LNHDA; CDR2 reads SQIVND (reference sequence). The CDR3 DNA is TGTGCCAGTAGTATTCGGGAGAACCCTTACAATGAGCAGTTCTTC. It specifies CASSIRENPYNEQFF.

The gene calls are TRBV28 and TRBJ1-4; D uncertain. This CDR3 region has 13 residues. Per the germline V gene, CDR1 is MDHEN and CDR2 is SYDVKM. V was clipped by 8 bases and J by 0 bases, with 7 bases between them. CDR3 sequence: CASSAATNEKLFF. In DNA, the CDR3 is TGTGCCAGCTCAGCGGCAACTAATGAAAAACTGTTTTTT.

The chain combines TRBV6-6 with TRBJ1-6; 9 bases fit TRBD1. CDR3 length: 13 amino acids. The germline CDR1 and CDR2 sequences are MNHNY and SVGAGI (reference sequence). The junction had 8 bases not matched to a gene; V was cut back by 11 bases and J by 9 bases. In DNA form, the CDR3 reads TGTGCCGTAGGGACAGGGCTTACTTCACCCCTCCACTTT. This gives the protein CAVGTGLTSPLHF.

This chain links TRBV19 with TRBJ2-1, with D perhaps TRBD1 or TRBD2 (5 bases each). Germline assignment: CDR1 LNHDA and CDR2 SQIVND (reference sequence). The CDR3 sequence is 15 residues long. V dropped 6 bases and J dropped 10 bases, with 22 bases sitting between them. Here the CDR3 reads CASRNSAGTVLEQFF. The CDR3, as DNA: TGTGCCAGTAGAAATAGTGCCGGGACGGTGTTAGAGCAGTTCTTC.

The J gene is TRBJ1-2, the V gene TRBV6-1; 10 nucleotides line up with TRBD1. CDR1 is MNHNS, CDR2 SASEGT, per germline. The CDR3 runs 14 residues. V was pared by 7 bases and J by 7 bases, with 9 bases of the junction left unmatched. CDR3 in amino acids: CASTPWDRGAGYTF. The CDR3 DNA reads TGTGCCAGCACCCCGTGGGACAGGGGCGCTGGCTACACCTTC.

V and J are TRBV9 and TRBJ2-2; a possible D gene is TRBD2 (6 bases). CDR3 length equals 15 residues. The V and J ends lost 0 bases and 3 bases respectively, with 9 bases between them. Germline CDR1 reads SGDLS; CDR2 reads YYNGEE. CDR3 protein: CASSVGTTYTGELFF. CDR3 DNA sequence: TGTGCCAGCAGCGTAGGGACTACCTACACCGGGGAGCTGTTTTTT.

In DNA form, the CDR3 reads TGCGCCAGCAGCCAAGATGGATGGGGACACCTTCCGCGGGCAGGGTATGGCTACACCTTC. Amino acid sequence: CASSQDGWGHLPRAGYGYTF. This chain connects TRBV4-1 to TRBJ1-2; the D gene is possibly TRBD1 (6 bases). V shed 0 bases and J shed 5 bases, with 28 bases lying between them. The CDR3 has 20 amino acids. From germline, CDR1 is MGHRA and CDR2 YSYEKL.

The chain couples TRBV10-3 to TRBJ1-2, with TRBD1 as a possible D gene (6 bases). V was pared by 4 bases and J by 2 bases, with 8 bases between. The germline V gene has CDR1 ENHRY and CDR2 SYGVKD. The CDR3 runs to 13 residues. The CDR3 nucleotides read TGTGCCATCAGTGGGACAGAAAACTATGGCTACACCTTC. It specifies CAISGTENYGYTF.

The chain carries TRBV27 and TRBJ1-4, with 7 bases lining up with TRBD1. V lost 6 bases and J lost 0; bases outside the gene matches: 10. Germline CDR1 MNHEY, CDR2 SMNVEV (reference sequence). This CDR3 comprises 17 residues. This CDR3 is CASRPYRGEATNEKLFF. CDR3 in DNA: TGTGCCAGCAGACCATACAGGGGAGAAGCAACTAATGAAAAACTGTTTTTT. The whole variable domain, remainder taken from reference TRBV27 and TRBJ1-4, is EAQVTQNPRYLITVTGKKLTVTCSQNMNHEYMSWYRQDPGLGLRQIYYSMNVEVTDKGDVPEGYKVSRKEKRNFPLILESPSPNQTSLYFCASRPYRGEATNEKLFFGSGTQLSVL.

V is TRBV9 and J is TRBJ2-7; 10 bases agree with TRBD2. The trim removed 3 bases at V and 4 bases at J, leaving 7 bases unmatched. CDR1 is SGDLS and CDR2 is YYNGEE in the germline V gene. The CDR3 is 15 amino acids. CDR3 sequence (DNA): TGTGCCAGCAGCGCCTTAGCGGGGGGCCCATACGAGCAGTACTTC. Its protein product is CASSALAGGPYEQYF.

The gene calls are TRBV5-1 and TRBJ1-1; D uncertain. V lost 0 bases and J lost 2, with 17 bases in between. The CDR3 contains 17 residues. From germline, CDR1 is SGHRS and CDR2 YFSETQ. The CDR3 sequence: CASSLVPRQIGNTEAFF. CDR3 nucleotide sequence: TGCGCCAGCAGCTTGGTTCCCAGACAAATAGGAAACACTGAAGCTTTCTTT.

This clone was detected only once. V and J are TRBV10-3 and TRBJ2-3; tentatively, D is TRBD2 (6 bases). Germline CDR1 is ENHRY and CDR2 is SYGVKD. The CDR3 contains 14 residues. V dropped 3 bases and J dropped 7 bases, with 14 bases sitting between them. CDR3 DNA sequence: TGTGCCATCAGTGATGGTAGCGGCGGATATACGCAGTATTTT. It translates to CAISDGSGGYTQYF.

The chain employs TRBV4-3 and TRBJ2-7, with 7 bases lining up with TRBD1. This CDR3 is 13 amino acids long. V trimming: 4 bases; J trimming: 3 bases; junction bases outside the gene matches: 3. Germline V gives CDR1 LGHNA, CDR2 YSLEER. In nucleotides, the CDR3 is TGCGCCAGCAGCCCTGACAGGGACTACGAGCAGTACTTC. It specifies CASSPDRDYEQYF.

The CDR3 loop is CASSERAGTQPQHF. The CDR3 coding sequence is TGTGCCAGCAGTGAGAGGGCGGGGACTCAGCCCCAGCATTTT. This chain links TRBV2 with TRBJ1-5; a weak D match, TRBD1 (5 bases). The V end lost 3 bases, the J end lost 6 bases, and 12 bases lay between the germline ends. The CDR3 runs 14 residues. CDR1 is SNHLY, CDR2 FYNNEI, per germline.

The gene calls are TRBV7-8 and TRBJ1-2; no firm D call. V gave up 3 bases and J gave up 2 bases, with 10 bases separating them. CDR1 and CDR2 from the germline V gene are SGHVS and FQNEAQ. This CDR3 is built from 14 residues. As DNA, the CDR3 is TGTGCCAGCAGCTTCTGGATTGCCAACTATGGCTACACCTTC. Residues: CASSFWIANYGYTF. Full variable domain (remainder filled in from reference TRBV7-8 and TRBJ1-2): GAGVSQSPRYKVAKRGQDVALRCDPISGHVSLFWYQQALGQGPEFLTYFQNEAQLDKSGLPSDRFFAERPEGSVSTLKIQRTQQEDSAVYLCASSFWIANYGYTFGSGTRLTVV.